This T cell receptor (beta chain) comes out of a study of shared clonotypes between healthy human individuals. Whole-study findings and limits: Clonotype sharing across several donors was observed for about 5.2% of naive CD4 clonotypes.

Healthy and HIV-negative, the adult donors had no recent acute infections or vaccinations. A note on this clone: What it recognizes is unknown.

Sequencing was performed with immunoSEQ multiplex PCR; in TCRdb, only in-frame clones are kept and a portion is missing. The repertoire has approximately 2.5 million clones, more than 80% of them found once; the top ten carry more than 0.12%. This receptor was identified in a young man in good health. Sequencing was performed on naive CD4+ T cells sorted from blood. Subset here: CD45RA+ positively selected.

The CDR3 DNA sequence: TGTGCCAGCAGCGCACGACAGGGGGGTGAAAAACTGTTTTTT. Encoded protein: CASSARQGGEKLFF. The chain carries TRBV7-6 and TRBJ1-4, with TRBD1 matching 9 bases. The germline CDR1 and CDR2 sequences are SGHVS and FNYEAQ. This CDR3 comprises 14 residues. V trimming: 5 bases; J trimming: 7 bases; junction bases outside the gene matches: 5.